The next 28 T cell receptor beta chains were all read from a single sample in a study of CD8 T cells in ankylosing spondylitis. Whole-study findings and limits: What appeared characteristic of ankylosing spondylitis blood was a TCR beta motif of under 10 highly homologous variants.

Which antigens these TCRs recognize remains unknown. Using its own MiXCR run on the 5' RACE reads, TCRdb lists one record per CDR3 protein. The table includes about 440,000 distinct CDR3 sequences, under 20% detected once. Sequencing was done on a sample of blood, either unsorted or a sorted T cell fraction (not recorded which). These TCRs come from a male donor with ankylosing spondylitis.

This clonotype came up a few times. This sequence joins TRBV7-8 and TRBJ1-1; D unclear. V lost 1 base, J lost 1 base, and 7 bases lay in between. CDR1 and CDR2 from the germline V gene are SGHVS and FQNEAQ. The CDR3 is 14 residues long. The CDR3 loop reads CASSLVNPNTEAFF. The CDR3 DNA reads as TGTGCCAGCAGCTTAGTTAACCCGAACACTGAAGCTTTCTTT.

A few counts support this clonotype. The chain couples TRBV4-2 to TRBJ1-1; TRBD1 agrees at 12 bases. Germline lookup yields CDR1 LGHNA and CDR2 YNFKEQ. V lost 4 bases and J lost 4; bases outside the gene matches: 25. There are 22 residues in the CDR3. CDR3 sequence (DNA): TGTGCCAGCAGCCCAACACCCGGGACAGGGGGCCGGCAGAGATATTCGAGCACTGAAGCTTTCTTT. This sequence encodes CASSPTPGTGGRQRYSSTEAFF.

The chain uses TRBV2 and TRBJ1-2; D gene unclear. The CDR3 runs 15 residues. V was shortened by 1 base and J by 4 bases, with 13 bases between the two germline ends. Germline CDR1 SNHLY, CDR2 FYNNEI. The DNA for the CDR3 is TGTGCCAGCAGTGAAGATTGGCCGCGCCGCTATGGCTACACCTTC. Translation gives CASSEDWPRRYGYTF.

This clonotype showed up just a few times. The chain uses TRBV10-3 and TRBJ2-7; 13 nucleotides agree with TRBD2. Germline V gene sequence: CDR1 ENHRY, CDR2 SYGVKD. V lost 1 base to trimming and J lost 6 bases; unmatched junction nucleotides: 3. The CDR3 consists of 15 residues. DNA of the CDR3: TGTGCCATCAGTGAGTGGACTAGCGGGAGTCGCGAGCAGTACTTC. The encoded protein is CAISEWTSGSREQYF.

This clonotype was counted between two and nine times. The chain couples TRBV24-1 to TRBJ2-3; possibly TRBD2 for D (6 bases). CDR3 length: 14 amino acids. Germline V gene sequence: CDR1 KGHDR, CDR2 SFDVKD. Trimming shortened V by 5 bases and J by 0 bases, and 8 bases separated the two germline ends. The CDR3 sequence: CATSGSGSTDTQYF. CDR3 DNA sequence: TGTGCCACCAGTGGTAGCGGAAGCACAGATACGCAGTATTTT.

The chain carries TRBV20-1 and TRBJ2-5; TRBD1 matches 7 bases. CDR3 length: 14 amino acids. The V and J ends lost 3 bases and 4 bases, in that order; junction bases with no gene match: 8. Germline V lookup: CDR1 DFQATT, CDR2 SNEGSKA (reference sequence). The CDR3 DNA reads TGCAGTGCTAGTAGAGGGGGCCGTCCAGAGACCCAGTACTTC. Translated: CSASRGGRPETQYF.

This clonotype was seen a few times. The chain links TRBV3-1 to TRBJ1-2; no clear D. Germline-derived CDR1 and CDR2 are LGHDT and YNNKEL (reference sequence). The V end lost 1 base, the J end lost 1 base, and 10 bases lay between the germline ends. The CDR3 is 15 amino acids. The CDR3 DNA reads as TGTGCCAGCAGCCAAGCTAGCACCGATAACTATGGCTACACCTTC. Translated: CASSQASTDNYGYTF.

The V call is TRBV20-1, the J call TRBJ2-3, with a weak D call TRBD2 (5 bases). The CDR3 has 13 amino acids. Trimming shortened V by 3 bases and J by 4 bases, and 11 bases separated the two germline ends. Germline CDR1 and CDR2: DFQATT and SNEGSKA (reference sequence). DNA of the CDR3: TGCAGTGCTAGTCGAACAGCGGCAGATACGCAGTATTTT. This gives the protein CSASRTAADTQYF.

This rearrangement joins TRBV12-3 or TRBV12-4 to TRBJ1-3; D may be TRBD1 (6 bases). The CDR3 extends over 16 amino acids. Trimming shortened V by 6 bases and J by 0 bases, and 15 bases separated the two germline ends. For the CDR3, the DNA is TGTGCCAGCAGCTACAGGGTGGGGGGCTCTGGAAACACCATATATTTT. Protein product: CASSYRVGGSGNTIYF.

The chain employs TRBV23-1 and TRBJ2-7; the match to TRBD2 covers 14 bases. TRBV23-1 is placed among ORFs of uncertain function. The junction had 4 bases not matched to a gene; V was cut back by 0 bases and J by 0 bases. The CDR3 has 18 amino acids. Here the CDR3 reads CASSQSGLAGGNSYEQYF. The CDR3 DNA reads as TGCGCCAGCAGTCAATCAGGACTAGCGGGAGGTAACTCCTACGAGCAGTACTTC.

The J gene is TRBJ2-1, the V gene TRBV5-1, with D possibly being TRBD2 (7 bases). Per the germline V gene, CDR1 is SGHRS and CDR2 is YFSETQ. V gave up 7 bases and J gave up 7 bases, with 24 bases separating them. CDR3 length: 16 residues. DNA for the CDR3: TGCGCCAGCTCCCCCCTCTGGGGGGGGGGCCCTAATGAGCAGTTCTTC. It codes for CASSPLWGGGPNEQFF.

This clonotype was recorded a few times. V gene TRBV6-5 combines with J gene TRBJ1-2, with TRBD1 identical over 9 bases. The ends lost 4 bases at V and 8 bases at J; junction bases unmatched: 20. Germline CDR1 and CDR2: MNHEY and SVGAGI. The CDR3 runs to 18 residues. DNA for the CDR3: TGTGCCAGCAGTTCGATTGTTCTACGTGGACAGGGGTTGAGAGGCTACACCTTC. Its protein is CASSSIVLRGQGLRGYTF.

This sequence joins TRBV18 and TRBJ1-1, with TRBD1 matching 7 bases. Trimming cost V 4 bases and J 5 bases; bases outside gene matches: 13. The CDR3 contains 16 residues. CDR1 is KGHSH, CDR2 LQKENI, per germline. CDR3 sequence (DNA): TGTGCCAGCTCACAAGTTGATGGGACAGTTGGGACTGAAGCTTTCTTT. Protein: CASSQVDGTVGTEAFF.

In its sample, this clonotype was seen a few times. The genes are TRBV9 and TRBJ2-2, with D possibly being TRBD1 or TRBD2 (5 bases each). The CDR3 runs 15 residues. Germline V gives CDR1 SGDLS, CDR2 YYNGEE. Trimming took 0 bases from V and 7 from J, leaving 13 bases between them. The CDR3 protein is CASSVGAGSSGELFF. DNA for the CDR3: TGTGCCAGCAGCGTAGGTGCAGGGAGTAGCGGGGAGCTGTTTTTT.

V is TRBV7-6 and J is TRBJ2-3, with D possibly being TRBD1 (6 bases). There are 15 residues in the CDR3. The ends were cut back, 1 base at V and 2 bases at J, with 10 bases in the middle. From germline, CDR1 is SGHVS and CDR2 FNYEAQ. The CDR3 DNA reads TGTGCCAGCAGCTTAGGGACAGCGGACACAGATACGCAGTATTTT. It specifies CASSLGTADTDTQYF.

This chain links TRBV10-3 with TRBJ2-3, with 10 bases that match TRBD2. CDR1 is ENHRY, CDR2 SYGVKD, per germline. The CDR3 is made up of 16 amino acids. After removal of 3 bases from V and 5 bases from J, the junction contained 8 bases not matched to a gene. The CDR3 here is CAISDWERGGRDTQYF. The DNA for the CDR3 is TGTGCCATCAGTGACTGGGAGCGGGGGGGCAGAGATACGCAGTATTTT.

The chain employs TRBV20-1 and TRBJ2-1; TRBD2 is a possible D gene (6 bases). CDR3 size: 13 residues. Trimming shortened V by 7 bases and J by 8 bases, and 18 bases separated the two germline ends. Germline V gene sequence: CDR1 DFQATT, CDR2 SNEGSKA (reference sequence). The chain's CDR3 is CSVGGIIGDEQFF. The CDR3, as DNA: TGCAGTGTCGGCGGGATTATAGGGGATGAGCAGTTCTTC.

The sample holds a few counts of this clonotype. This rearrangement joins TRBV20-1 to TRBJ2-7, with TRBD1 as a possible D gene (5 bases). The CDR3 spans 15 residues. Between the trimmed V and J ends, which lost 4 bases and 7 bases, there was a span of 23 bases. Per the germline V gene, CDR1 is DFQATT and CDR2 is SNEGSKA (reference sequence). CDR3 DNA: TGCAGTGCTATCCCCTCGACAGCCCTTAAGGGGGAGCAGTACTTC. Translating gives CSAIPSTALKGEQYF.

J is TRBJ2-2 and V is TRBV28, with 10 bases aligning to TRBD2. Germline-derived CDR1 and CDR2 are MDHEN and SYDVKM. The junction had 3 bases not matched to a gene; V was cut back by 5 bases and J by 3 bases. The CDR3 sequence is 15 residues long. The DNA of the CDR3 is TGTGCCAGCAGTCTGGGACTAGCGCACACCGGGGAGCTGTTTTTT. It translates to CASSLGLAHTGELFF. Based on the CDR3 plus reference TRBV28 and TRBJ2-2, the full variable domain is DVKVTQSSRYLVKRTGEKVFLECVQDMDHENMFWYRQDPGLGLRLIYFSYDVKMKEKGDIPEGYSVSREKKERFSLILESASTNQTSMYLCASSLGLAHTGELFFGEGSRLTVL.

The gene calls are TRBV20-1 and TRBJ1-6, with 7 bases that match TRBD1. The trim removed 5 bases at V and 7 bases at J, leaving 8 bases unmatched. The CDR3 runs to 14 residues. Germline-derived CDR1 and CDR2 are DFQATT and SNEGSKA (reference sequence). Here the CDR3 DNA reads TGCAGTGCTGTTCGACAGGGAGGAAATTCACCCCTCCACTTT. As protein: CSAVRQGGNSPLHF.

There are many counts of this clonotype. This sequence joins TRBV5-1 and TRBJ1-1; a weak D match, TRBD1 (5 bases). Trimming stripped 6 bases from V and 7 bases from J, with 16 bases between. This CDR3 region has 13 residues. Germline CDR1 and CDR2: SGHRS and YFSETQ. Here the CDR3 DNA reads TGCGCCAGCACCCTGATCCGGGGCGGTGAAGCTTTCTTT. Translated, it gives CASTLIRGGEAFF.

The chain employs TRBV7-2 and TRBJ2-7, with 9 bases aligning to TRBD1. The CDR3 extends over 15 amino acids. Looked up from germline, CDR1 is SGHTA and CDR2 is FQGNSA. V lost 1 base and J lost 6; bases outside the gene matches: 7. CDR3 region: CASSLERTGAAEQYF. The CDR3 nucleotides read TGTGCCAGCAGCTTAGAGCGGACAGGGGCGGCCGAGCAGTACTTC.

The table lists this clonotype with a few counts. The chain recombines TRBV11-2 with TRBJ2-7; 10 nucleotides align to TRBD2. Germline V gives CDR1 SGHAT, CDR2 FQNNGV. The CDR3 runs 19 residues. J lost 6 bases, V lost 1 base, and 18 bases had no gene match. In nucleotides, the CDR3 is TGTGCCAGCAGCTTAGGAGTTTTCGGACTAGCGGTTTCAGGCGTCGAGCAGTACTTC. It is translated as CASSLGVFGLAVSGVEQYF.

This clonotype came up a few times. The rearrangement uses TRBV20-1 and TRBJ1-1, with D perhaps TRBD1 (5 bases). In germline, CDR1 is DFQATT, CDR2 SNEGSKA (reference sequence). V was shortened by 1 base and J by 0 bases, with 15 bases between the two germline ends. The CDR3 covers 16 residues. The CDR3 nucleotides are TGCAGTGCTAGAGTCAGGGAAAAGCTCATGAACACTGAAGCTTTCTTT. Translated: CSARVREKLMNTEAFF.

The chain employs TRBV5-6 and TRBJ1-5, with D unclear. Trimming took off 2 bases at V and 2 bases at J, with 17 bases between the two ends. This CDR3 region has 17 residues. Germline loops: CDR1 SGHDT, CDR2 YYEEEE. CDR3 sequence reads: CASSLLSTDRGNQPQHF. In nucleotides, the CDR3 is TGTGCCAGCAGCTTACTCTCAACGGATCGGGGCAATCAGCCCCAGCATTTT.

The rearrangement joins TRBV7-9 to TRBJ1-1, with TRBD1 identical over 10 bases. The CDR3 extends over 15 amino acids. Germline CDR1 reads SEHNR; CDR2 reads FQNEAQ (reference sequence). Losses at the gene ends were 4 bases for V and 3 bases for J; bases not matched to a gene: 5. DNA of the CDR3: TGTGCCAGCAGCTACCCGACAGGGGGCTACACTGAAGCTTTCTTT. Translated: CASSYPTGGYTEAFF.

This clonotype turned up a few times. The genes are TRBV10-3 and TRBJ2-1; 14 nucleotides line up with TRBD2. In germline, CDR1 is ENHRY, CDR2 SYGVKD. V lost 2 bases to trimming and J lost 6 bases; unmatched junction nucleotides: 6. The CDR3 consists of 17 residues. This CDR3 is CAISEGLAGGDSNEQFF. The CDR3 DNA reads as TGTGCCATCAGTGAGGGACTAGCGGGAGGCGACAGCAATGAGCAGTTCTTC.

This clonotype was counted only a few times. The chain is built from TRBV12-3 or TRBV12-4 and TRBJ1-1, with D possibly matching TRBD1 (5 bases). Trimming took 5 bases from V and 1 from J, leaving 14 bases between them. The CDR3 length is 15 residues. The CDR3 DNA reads TGTGCCAGCAGTCCCGGCCCGGGGGGGAACACTGAAGCTTTCTTT. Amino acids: CASSPGPGGNTEAFF.